These T cell receptor beta chains were read from a single sample in a study of molecular identifiers for immune sequencing clone quantification. TCRdb itself ran the PCR reads through MiXCR, one entry per CDR3 protein. The table records 37,000 or so distinct CDR3 sequences, 18% of them present only once. The sequencing sample was made of naive CD8+ T cells from blood, with Jurkat cell RNA spiked in. All receptors come from a human donor in good health. Some libraries in this study had Jurkat cell RNA spiked in. CDR3s include the opening cysteine and the closing phenylalanine or tryptophan. A D gene is named only where the DNA matches it firmly. Not all rows give a size; the values are once, few, many and, for expanded clones, a class.

cdr3_aa cdr3_nt v_call clone_size d_call j_call
CASSFDRNSPLHF TGTGCCAGCAGCTTCGACAGGAATTCACCCCTCCACTTT TRBV7-2 many - TRBJ1-6
CATSDFNREGAYQETQYF TGTGCCACCAGTGATTTCAACAGGGAAGGGGCTTACCAAGAGACCCAGTACTTC TRBV24-1 many - TRBJ2-5
CASSPGGPQPQHF TGTGCCAGCAGCCCGGGGGGGCCTCAGCCCCAGCATTTT TRBV7-2 many - TRBJ1-5
CASSLYGIPSTDTQYF TGTGCCAGCAGTTTATACGGGATTCCTAGCACAGATACGCAGTATTTT TRBV27 many - TRBJ2-3
CASNREPQETQYF TGTGCCAGCAACCGGGAACCACAAGAGACCCAGTACTTC TRBV9 many - TRBJ2-5
CASSAGGSSYEQYF TGTGCCAGCAGCGCAGGCGGGAGCTCCTACGAGCAGTACTTC TRBV9 many TRBD2 TRBJ2-7
CASSPDHSAEQYF TGTGCCAGCAGCCCCGATCATAGTGCCGAGCAGTACTTC TRBV7-6 many - TRBJ2-7
CASTMTGTNTEAFF TGTGCCAGCACCATGACAGGGACGAACACTGAAGCTTTCTTT TRBV4-2 many TRBD1 TRBJ1-1
CATARDIYGYTF TGTGCCACCGCGCGGGACATATATGGCTACACCTTC TRBV19 many - TRBJ1-2
CASSSKGGPDTQYF TGTGCCAGCAGCTCGAAGGGAGGGCCAGATACGCAGTATTTT TRBV11-2 many TRBD2 TRBJ2-3
CASSGPNGKDVYF TGTGCCAGCAGCGGACCAAACGGGAAAGATGTGTATTTT TRBV7-6 - - TRBJ2-3
CASSSPTSVHSYEQYF TGTGCCAGCAGCTCCCCTACTAGCGTGCACTCCTACGAGCAGTACTTC TRBV7-8 few TRBD2 TRBJ2-7
CASAAYNEQFF TGTGCCAGCGCTGCTTACAATGAGCAGTTCTTC TRBV14 medium-sized - TRBJ2-1
CASSAAGSGNTEAFF TGTGCCAGCAGCGCCGCAGGGTCTGGAAACACTGAAGCTTTCTTT TRBV7-6 many - TRBJ1-1
CSARDLVAESTDTQYF TGCAGTGCTAGAGATCTGGTAGCGGAAAGCACAGATACGCAGTATTTT TRBV20-1 many - TRBJ2-3
CASSLGDSYNEQFF TGTGCCAGCAGTTTGGGGGACTCTTACAATGAGCAGTTCTTC TRBV28 few - TRBJ2-1
CASRANKGYTF TGTGCCAGCAGGGCGAACAAAGGCTACACCTTC TRBV2 many - TRBJ1-2